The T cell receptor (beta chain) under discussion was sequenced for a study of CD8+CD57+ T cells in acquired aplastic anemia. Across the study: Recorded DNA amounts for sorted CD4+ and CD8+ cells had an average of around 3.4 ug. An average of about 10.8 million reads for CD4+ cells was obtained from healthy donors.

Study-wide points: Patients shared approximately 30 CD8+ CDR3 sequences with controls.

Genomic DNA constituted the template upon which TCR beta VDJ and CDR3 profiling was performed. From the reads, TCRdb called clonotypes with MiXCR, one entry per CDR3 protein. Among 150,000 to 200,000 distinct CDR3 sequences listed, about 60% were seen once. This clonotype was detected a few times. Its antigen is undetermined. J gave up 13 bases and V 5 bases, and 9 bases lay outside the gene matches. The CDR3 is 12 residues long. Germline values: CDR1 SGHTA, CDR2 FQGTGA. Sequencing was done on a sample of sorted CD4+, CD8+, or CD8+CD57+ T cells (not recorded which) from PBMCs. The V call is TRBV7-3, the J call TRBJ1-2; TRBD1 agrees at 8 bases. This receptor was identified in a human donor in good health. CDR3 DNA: TGTGCCAGCAGCCTCGGGACAGGTCGAGTCACCTTC. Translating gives CASSLGTGRVTF.